Reported below is one T cell receptor beta chain. This record belongs to a study of CD8 T cells in Susac syndrome. Random hexamers were used to reverse transcribe an amount of about 0.5 to 1 ug RNA. TCRdb re-called the immunoSEQ multiplex PCR reads through MiXCR, storing one row per CDR3 protein. This table holds more than 65,000 distinct CDR3 sequences, over 90% found once. Germline V gene lookup returns CDR1 MGHRA and CDR2 YSYEKL. Trimming took off 4 bases at V and 3 bases at J, with 10 bases between the two ends. There are 14 residues in the CDR3. V gene TRBV4-1 combines with J gene TRBJ2-1, with D unclear. The TCR originated in a human donor with Susac syndrome. The sequencing input was CD8+ T cells from PBMCs. CDR3: CASSPFGDYNEQFF. The CDR3, as DNA: TGCGCCAGCAGCCCTTTCGGTGACTACAATGAGCAGTTCTTC.